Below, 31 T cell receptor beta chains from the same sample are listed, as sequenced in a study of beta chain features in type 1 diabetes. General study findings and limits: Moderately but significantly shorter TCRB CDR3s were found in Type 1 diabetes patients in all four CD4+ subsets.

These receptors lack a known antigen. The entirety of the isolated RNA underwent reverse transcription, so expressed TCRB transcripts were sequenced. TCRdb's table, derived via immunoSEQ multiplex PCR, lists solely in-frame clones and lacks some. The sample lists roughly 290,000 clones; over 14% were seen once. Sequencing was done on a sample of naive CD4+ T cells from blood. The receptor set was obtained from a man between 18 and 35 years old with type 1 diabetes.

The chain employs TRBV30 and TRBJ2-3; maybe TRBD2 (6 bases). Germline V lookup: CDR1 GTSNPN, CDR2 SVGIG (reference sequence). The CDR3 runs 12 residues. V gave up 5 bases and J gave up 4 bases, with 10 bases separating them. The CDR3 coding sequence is TGTGCCTGGGCGACGGGGGCAGATACGCAGTATTTT. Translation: CAWATGADTQYF. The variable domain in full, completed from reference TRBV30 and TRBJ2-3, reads SQTIHQWPATLVQPVGSPLSLECTVEGTSNPNLYWYRQAAGRGLQLLFYSVGIGQISSEVPQNLSASRPQDRQFILSSKKLLLSDSGFYLCAWATGADTQYFGPGTRLTVL.

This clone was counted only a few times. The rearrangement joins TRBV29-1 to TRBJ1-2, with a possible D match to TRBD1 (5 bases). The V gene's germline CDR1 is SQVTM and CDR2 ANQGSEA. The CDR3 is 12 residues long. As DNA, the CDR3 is TGCATCACCGGCGGGGGGAACTATGGCTACACCTTC. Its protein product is CITGGGNYGYTF.

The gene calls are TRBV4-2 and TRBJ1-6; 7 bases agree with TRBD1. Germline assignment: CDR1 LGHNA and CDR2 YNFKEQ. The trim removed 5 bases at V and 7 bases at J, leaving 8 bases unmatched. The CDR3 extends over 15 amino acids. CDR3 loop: CASSSLGTANSPLHF. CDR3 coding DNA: TGTGCCAGCAGCAGCCTTGGGACAGCAAATTCACCCCTCCACTTT.

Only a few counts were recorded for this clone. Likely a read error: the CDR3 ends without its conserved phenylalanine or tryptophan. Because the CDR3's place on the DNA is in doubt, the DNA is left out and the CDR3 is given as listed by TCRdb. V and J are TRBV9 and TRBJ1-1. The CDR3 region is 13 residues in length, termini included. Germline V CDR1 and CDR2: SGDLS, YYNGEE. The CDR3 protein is CASSAAKSGVLTR.

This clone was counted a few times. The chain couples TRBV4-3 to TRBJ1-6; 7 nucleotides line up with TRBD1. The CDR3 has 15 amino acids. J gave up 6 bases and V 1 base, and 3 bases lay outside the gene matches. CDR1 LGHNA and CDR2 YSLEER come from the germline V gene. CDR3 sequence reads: CASSQGGQLNSPLHF. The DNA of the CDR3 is TGCGCCAGCAGCCAAGGGGGACAGCTTAATTCACCCCTCCACTTT.

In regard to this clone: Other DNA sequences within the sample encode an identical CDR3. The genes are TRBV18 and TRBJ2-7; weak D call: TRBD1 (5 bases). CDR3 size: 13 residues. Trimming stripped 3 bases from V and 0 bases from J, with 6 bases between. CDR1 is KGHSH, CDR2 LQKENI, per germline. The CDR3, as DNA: TGTGCCAGCTCACCCGACAGCTCCTACGAGCAGTACTTC. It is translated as CASSPDSSYEQYF.

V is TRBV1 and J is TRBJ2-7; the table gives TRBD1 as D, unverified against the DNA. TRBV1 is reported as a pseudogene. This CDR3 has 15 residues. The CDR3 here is CTSRNDGGAEGEQYF. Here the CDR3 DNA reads TGCACCAGCAGAAACGATGGGGGCGCGGAAGGCGAGCAGTACTTC.

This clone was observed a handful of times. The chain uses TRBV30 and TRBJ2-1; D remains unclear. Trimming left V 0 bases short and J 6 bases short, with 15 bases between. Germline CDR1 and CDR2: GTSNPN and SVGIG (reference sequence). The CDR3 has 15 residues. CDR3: CAWSVLASRSNEQFF. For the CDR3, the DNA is TGTGCCTGGAGTGTACTGGCCTCTAGGTCCAATGAGCAGTTCTTC.

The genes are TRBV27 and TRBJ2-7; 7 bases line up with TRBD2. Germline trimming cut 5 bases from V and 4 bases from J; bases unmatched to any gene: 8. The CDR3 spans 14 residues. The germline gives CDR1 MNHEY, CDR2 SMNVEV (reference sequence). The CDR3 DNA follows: TGTGCCAGCAGTCCCCTGGGGAGGGTATACGAGCAGTACTTC. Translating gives CASSPLGRVYEQYF.

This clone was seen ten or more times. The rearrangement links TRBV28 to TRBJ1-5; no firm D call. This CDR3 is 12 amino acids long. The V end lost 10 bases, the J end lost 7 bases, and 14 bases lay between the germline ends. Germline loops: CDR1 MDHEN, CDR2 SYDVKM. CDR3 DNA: TGTGCCATTCTGGGGTCGGGGCAGCCCCAGCATTTT. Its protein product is CAILGSGQPQHF.

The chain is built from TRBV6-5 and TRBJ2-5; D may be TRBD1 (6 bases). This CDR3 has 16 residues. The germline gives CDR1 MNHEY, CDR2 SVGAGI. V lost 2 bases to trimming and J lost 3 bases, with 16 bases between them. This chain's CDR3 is CASSYGLTAGEETQYF. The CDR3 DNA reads TGTGCCAGCAGTTACGGCCTCACCGCAGGGGAAGAGACCCAGTACTTC.

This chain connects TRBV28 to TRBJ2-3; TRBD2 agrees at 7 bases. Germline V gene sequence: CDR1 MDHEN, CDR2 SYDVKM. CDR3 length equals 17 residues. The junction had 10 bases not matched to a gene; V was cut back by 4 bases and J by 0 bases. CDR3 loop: CASSSLRGETSTDTQYF. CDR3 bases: TGTGCCAGCAGTTCACTCCGGGGGGAGACAAGCACAGATACGCAGTATTTT.

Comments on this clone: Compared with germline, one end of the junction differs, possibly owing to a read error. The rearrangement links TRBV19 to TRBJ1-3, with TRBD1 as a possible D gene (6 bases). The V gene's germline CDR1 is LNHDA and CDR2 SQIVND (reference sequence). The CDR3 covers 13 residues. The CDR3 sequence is CASSSQGTGTAHF. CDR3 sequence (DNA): TGTGCCAGTAGTTCGCAGGGGACCGGGACGGCTCATTTT.

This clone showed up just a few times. Here the CDR3 DNA reads TGTGCCAGCAGCTCTCCACGCCGGTCCGGTAGCTCTGGGGCCAACGTCCTGACTTTC. It encodes CASSSPRRSGSSGANVLTF. The J gene is TRBJ2-6, the V gene TRBV11-2; the D is unclear. The germline CDR1 and CDR2 sequences are SGHAT and FQNNGV. The CDR3 runs to 19 residues. Trimming shortened V by 4 bases and J by 0 bases, and 19 bases separated the two germline ends.

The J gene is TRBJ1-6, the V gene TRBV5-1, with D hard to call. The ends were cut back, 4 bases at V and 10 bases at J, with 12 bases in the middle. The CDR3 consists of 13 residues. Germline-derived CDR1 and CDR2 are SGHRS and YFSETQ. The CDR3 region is CASSPDSGSPLHF. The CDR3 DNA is TGCGCCAGCAGCCCTGATAGCGGATCACCCCTCCACTTT.

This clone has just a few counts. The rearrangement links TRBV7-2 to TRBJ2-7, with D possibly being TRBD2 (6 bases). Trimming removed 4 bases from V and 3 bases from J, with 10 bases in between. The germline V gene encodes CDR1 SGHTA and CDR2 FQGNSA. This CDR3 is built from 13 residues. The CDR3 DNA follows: TGTGCCAGCAGCTCCCGGGGGAACTACGAGCAGTACTTC. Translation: CASSSRGNYEQYF.

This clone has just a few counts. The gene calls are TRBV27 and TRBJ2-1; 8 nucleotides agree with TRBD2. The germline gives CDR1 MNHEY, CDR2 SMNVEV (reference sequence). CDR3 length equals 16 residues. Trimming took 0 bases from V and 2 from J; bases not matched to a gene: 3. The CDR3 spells CASSLSASGPYNEQFF. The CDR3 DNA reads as TGTGCCAGCAGTTTATCCGCTAGCGGGCCCTACAATGAGCAGTTCTTC.

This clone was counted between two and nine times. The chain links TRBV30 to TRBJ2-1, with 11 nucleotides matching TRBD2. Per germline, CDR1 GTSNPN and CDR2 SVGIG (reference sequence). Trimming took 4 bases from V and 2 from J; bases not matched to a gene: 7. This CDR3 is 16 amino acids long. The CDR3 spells CAWNPRLAGTYNEQFF. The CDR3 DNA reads TGTGCCTGGAACCCTCGACTAGCGGGAACCTACAATGAGCAGTTCTTC.

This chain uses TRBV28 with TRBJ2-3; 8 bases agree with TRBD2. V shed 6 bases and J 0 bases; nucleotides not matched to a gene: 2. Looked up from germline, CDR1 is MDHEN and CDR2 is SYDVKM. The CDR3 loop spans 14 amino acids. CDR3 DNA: TGTGCCAGCAGATCTAGCGGGAGCACAGATACGCAGTATTTT. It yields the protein CASRSSGSTDTQYF.

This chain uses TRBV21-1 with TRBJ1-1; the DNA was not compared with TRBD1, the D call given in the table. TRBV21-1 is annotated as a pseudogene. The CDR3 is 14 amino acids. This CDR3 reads CASSNRQMNTEAFF. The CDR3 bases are TGTGCCAGCAGCAATCGACAGATGAACACTGAAGCTTTCTTT.

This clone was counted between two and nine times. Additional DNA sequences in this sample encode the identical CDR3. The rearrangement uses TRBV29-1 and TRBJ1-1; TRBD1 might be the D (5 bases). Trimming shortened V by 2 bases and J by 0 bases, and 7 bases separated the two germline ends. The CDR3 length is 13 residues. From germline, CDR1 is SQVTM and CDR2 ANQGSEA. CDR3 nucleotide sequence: TGCAGCGTTGAACGACAGTTGAACACTGAAGCTTTCTTT. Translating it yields CSVERQLNTEAFF.

The CDR3 DNA is TGTGCCAGCATCAGTACAGCTTACACCGGGGAGCTGTTTTTT. It is translated as CASISTAYTGELFF. The V and J genes are TRBV28 and TRBJ2-2, with D unresolved. Trimming took 7 bases from V and 3 from J, leaving 12 bases between them. CDR3 length: 14 amino acids. Germline CDR1 and CDR2: MDHEN and SYDVKM.

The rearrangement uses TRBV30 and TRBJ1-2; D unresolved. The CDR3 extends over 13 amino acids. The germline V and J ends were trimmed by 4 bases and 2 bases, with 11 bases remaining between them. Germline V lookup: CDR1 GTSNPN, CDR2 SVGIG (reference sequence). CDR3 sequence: CAWTRTGNYGYTF. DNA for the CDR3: TGTGCCTGGACCCGGACGGGGAACTATGGCTACACCTTC.

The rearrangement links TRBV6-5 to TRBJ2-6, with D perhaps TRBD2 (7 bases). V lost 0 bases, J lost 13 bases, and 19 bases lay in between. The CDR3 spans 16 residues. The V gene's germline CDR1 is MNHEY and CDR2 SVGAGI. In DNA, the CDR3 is TGTGCCAGCAGTTACTCGGTGGTCGGGGGGCAGAGGGTCCTGACTTTC. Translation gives CASSYSVVGGQRVLTF.

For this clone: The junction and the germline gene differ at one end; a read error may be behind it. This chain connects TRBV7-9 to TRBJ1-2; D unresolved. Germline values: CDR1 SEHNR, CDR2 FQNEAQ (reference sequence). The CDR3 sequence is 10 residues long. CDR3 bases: TGTGCCAGCAGCTTATCCGGGAGGGCCTTC. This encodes CASSLSGRAF.

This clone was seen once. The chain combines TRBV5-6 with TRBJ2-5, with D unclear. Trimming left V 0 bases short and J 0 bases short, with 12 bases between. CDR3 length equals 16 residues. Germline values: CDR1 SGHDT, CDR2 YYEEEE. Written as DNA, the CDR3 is TGTGCCAGCAGCTTGGTGGGCAGGCAGTACCAAGAGACCCAGTACTTC. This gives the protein CASSLVGRQYQETQYF.

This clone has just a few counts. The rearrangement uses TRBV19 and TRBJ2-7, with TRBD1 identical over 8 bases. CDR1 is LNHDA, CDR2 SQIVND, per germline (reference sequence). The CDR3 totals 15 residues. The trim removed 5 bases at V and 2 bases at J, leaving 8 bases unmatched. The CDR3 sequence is CASSLMDRATYEQYF. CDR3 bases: TGTGCCAGTAGTTTGATGGACAGGGCCACCTACGAGCAGTACTTC.

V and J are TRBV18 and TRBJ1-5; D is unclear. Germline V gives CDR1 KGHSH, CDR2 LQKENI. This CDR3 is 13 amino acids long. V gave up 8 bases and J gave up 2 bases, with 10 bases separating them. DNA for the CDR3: TGTGCCAGCGCAAACCAGGGCAATCAGCCCCAGCATTTT. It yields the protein CASANQGNQPQHF.

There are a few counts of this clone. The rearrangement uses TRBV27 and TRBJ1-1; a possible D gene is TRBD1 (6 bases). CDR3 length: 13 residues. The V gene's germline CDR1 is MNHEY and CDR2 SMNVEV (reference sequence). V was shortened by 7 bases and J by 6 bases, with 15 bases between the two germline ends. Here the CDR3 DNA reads TGTGCCAGCACGACTTGGGGGCGGGCTGAAGCTTTCTTT. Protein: CASTTWGRAEAFF.

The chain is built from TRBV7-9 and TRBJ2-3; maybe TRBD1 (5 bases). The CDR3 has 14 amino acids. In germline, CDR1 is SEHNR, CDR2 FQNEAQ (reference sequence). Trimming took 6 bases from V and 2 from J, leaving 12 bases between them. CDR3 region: CASRNRQHTDTQYF. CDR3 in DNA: TGTGCCAGCAGGAACAGACAGCACACAGATACGCAGTATTTT.

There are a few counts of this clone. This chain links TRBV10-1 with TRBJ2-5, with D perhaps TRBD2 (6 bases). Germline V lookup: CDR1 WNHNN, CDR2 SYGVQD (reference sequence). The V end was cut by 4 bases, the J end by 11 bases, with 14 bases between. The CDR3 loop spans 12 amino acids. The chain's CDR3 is CASSGGTGEQYF. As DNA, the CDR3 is TGCGCCAGCAGTGGTGGGACTGGGGAGCAGTACTTC.